These 3 T cell receptor beta chains were all obtained from the same sample, sequenced in a study of CD8+ T cells in alopecia areata. As the sequencing template, cDNA was produced by extracting RNA and reverse transcribing it. Repertoires were generated with immunoSEQ multiplex PCR, while TCRdb's copy carries only in-frame clones and drops some. The profile shows 150,000 or so clones, 80% to 90% of them singletons. This material consisted of CD8+ T cells sorted from blood, taken at week 0. The receptors come from a human donor with alopecia areata.

This rearrangement joins TRBV30 to TRBJ1-1, with 10 bases identical to TRBD1. Unmatched junction bases numbered 13, after V lost 0 bases and J lost 6 bases. Germline V gene lookup returns CDR1 GTSNPN and CDR2 SVGIG (reference sequence). This CDR3 is 17 amino acids long. For the CDR3, the DNA is TGTGCCTGGAGTGTACGGGGCTGGGACAGGGGAGAGGCTGAAGCTTTCTTT. Its translation: CAWSVRGWDRGEAEAFF.

The CDR3 loop is CASSQTSGSTDTQYF. The CDR3 nucleotides read TGTGCCAGCAGCCAGACTAGCGGGAGTACAGATACGCAGTATTTT. V and J are TRBV7-3 and TRBJ2-3, with TRBD2 matching 12 bases. After removal of 5 bases from V and 3 bases from J, the junction contained 3 bases not matched to a gene. The V gene's germline CDR1 is SGHTA and CDR2 FQGTGA. This CDR3 contains 15 residues.

The chain is built from TRBV27 and TRBJ1-2, with D possibly TRBD1 on 6 matching bases. Deletions cut 4 bases from V and 1 base from J, with 13 bases between. Looked up from germline, CDR1 is MNHEY and CDR2 is SMNVEV (reference sequence). This CDR3 has 15 amino acids. In DNA, the CDR3 is TGTGCCAGCAGTTCCCGCGACAGGCGTAACTATGGCTACACCTTC. It yields the protein CASSSRDRRNYGYTF.